These T cell receptor beta chains were read from a single sample in a study of T cell changes during pregnancy in multiple sclerosis. Some clones are missing from TCRdb's copy, which holds only in-frame ones; the method was immunoSEQ multiplex PCR. Here the sample spans 26,000 or so clones, nearly 90% being singletons. Here the sequenced sample was CD8+ T cells from peripheral blood mononuclear cells, taken in the second trimester of pregnancy. These receptors all stem from a female donor with multiple sclerosis, enrolled in a pregnancy study. CDR3s include the opening cysteine and the closing phenylalanine or tryptophan. Fields, in order: clone size, D gene, CDR3 length, J gene, V gene, CDR3 DNA, CDR3 protein. A D gene is named only where the DNA matches it firmly. Some rows mark clone size as missing; the rest say once, few, many or name a class of expanded clone.

clone_size: -; d_call: -; cdr3_length: 15; j_call: TRBJ1-1; v_call: TRBV7-2; cdr3_nt: TGTGCCAGCAGCTTAACGACAGGCTCGAACACTGAAGCTTTCTTT; cdr3_aa: CASSLTTGSNTEAFF
clone_size: -; d_call: -; cdr3_length: 17; j_call: TRBJ1-5; v_call: TRBV27; cdr3_nt: TGTGCCAGCAGTTTATCGGGGTCTGCGAGGGGCAATCAGCCCCAGCATTTT; cdr3_aa: CASSLSGSARGNQPQHF
clone_size: -; d_call: -; cdr3_length: 15; j_call: TRBJ1-4; v_call: TRBV28; cdr3_nt: TGTGCCAGCAGTTTATCCCAGGGGACTAATGAAAAACTGTTTTTT; cdr3_aa: CASSLSQGTNEKLFF
clone_size: -; d_call: TRBD2; cdr3_length: 15; j_call: TRBJ2-7; v_call: TRBV11-2; cdr3_nt: TGTGCCAGCAGCTTATCTAGCGGGAGCGGGTACGAGCAGTACTTC; cdr3_aa: CASSLSSGSGYEQYF
clone_size: few; d_call: -; cdr3_length: 16; j_call: TRBJ1-5; v_call: TRBV15; cdr3_nt: TGTGCCACCAGCAGAGCTCTCGGGGAGGGGAATCAGCCCCAGCATTTT; cdr3_aa: CATSRALGEGNQPQHF
clone_size: -; d_call: TRBD1; cdr3_length: 13; j_call: TRBJ2-7; v_call: TRBV30; cdr3_nt: TGTGCCTGGAGGGGACAGATAAAGTCCGGGCAGTACTTC; cdr3_aa: CAWRGQIKSGQYF
clone_size: -; d_call: TRBD2; cdr3_length: 18; j_call: TRBJ2-1; v_call: TRBV27; cdr3_nt: TGTGCCAGCAGTTCACTCCGGGACTACCCCATCTCCTACAATGAGCAGTTCTTC; cdr3_aa: CASSSLRDYPISYNEQFF
clone_size: -; d_call: -; cdr3_length: 14; j_call: TRBJ2-7; v_call: TRBV6-6; cdr3_nt: TGTGCCAGCAGCACCGGGACTCGGGGGTACGAGCAGTACTTC; cdr3_aa: CASSTGTRGYEQYF
clone_size: once; d_call: TRBD2; cdr3_length: 18; j_call: TRBJ2-1; v_call: TRBV9; cdr3_nt: TGTGCCAGCAGCGTAGGACTAGCGGGAGTCCCTGACGAGAATGAGCAGTTCTTC; cdr3_aa: CASSVGLAGVPDENEQFF
clone_size: -; d_call: -; cdr3_length: 14; j_call: TRBJ2-5; v_call: TRBV28; cdr3_nt: TGTGCCAGCATAGGTCAGCGGGCACAAGAGACCCAGTACTTC; cdr3_aa: CASIGQRAQETQYF
clone_size: -; d_call: TRBD2; cdr3_length: 14; j_call: TRBJ2-1; v_call: TRBV19; cdr3_nt: TGTGCCAGTAGTATGGTTCTAGCGGGAGATGAGCAGTTCTTC; cdr3_aa: CASSMVLAGDEQFF
clone_size: -; d_call: -; cdr3_length: 14; j_call: TRBJ2-7; v_call: TRBV7-9; cdr3_nt: TGTGCCAGCAGCTTAGCCCAGAATCCCTACGAGCAGTACTTC; cdr3_aa: CASSLAQNPYEQYF
clone_size: -; d_call: TRBD1; cdr3_length: 16; j_call: TRBJ2-7; v_call: TRBV12-5; cdr3_nt: TGTGCTAGTGGTTTGGTACGGGGGACAGGGTCTTACGAGCAGTACTTC; cdr3_aa: CASGLVRGTGSYEQYF
clone_size: -; d_call: -; cdr3_length: 14; j_call: TRBJ2-2; v_call: TRBV10-3; cdr3_nt: TGTGCCATCAGTGTGCAGGGCGAAACCGGGGAGCTGTTTTTT; cdr3_aa: CAISVQGETGELFF
clone_size: -; d_call: -; cdr3_length: 14; j_call: TRBJ1-5; v_call: TRBV27; cdr3_nt: TGTGCCAGCAGTCACAGGGATGCGGATCAGCCCCAGCATTTT; cdr3_aa: CASSHRDADQPQHF
clone_size: -; d_call: -; cdr3_length: 16; j_call: TRBJ2-3; v_call: TRBV4-1; cdr3_nt: TGCGCCAGCAGCCAAGTTGCGGCCGATGAAACAGATACGCAGTATTTT; cdr3_aa: CASSQVAADETDTQYF
clone_size: -; d_call: TRBD1; cdr3_length: 14; j_call: TRBJ2-1; v_call: TRBV28; cdr3_nt: TGTGCCAGCAGTACGGGACAGGGGTTCAATGAGCAGTTCTTC; cdr3_aa: CASSTGQGFNEQFF
clone_size: -; d_call: TRBD2; cdr3_length: 17; j_call: TRBJ2-2; v_call: TRBV13; cdr3_nt: TGTGCCAGCAGCTCCGGGACTAGCGGGAGATATGGCGGGGAGCTGTTTTTT; cdr3_aa: CASSSGTSGRYGGELFF
clone_size: -; d_call: -; cdr3_length: 17; j_call: TRBJ2-1; v_call: TRBV7-9; cdr3_nt: TGTGCCAGCAACCCTGGGGCTAGCGCGAGCTCCTACAATGAGCAGTTCTTC; cdr3_aa: CASNPGASASSYNEQFF
clone_size: -; d_call: TRBD2; cdr3_length: 15; j_call: TRBJ2-1; v_call: TRBV9; cdr3_nt: TGTGCCAGCAGCGGGACTAGCGGGAGTAGCAATGAGCAGTTCTTC; cdr3_aa: CASSGTSGSSNEQFF
clone_size: -; d_call: -; cdr3_length: 15; j_call: TRBJ1-2; v_call: TRBV30; cdr3_nt: TGTGCCTGGAGTAGGGAGCCTCAGATAAACTATGGCTACACCTTC; cdr3_aa: CAWSREPQINYGYTF
clone_size: -; d_call: -; cdr3_length: 13; j_call: TRBJ1-1; v_call: TRBV6-5; cdr3_nt: TGTGCCAGCAGTTACTTGGGGCAGACTGAAGCTTTCTTT; cdr3_aa: CASSYLGQTEAFF
clone_size: -; d_call: TRBD2; cdr3_length: 14; j_call: TRBJ2-7; v_call: TRBV7-2; cdr3_nt: TGTGCCAGCACCCCGCTAGCGGGAGGGTACGAGCAGTACTTC; cdr3_aa: CASTPLAGGYEQYF
clone_size: -; d_call: -; cdr3_length: 13; j_call: TRBJ1-5; v_call: TRBV11-2; cdr3_nt: TGTGCCAGCGCGTCGGGGTCCAATCAGCCCCAGCATTTT; cdr3_aa: CASASGSNQPQHF
clone_size: -; d_call: -; cdr3_length: 15; j_call: TRBJ2-5; v_call: TRBV7-2; cdr3_nt: TGTGCCAGCAGCTTAGATGACAGTACACAAGAGACCCAGTACTTC; cdr3_aa: CASSLDDSTQETQYF
clone_size: -; d_call: -; cdr3_length: 14; j_call: TRBJ2-7; v_call: TRBV9; cdr3_nt: TGTGCCAGCAGCGTTAGCGGACCGCCCTACGAGCAGTACTTC; cdr3_aa: CASSVSGPPYEQYF
clone_size: -; d_call: TRBD1; cdr3_length: 15; j_call: TRBJ1-4; v_call: TRBV7-6; cdr3_nt: TGTGCCAGCAGCTTAAGGACAGGGACTAATGAAAAACTGTTTTTT; cdr3_aa: CASSLRTGTNEKLFF
clone_size: once; d_call: -; cdr3_length: 13; j_call: TRBJ2-7; v_call: TRBV7-3; cdr3_nt: TGTGCCAGCAGCTTCGGGATATCCTACGAGCAGTACTTC; cdr3_aa: CASSFGISYEQYF
clone_size: -; d_call: -; cdr3_length: 16; j_call: TRBJ1-2; v_call: TRBV28; cdr3_nt: TGTGCCAGCAGTTTAATCCTGGGGCCGCCTCTCTATGGCTACACCTTC; cdr3_aa: CASSLILGPPLYGYTF
clone_size: -; d_call: -; cdr3_length: 14; j_call: TRBJ2-1; v_call: TRBV6-1; cdr3_nt: TGTGCCAGCAGCAGAACTAGCCCATGGCCGTCGGGGTTCTTC; cdr3_aa: CASSRTSPWPSGFF
clone_size: -; d_call: -; cdr3_length: 15; j_call: TRBJ2-5; v_call: TRBV4-2; cdr3_nt: TGTGCCAGCAGCCGATATTTACTAGCAGAAGAGACCCAGTACTTC; cdr3_aa: CASSRYLLAEETQYF
clone_size: -; d_call: TRBD2; cdr3_length: 16; j_call: TRBJ2-1; v_call: TRBV15; cdr3_nt: TGTGCCACCAGCAGAGAGACTAGCGGGACTTTGGGTGAGCAGTTCTTC; cdr3_aa: CATSRETSGTLGEQFF
clone_size: -; d_call: TRBD2; cdr3_length: 14; j_call: TRBJ2-3; v_call: TRBV6-4; cdr3_nt: TGTGCCAGCAGTGCGGGAGGGCCAGGGGATACGCAGTATTTT; cdr3_aa: CASSAGGPGDTQYF
clone_size: many; d_call: TRBD1; cdr3_length: 14; j_call: TRBJ2-1; v_call: TRBV29-1; cdr3_nt: TGCAGCGTTGGGGGACAGGGGGCGGAAGGTGAGCAGTTCTTC; cdr3_aa: CSVGGQGAEGEQFF
clone_size: -; d_call: TRBD2; cdr3_length: 17; j_call: TRBJ2-2; v_call: TRBV19; cdr3_nt: TGTGCCAGTGGGTCGGGCGGGAGGGCCTTTGTTGCCGGGGAGCTGTTTTTT; cdr3_aa: CASGSGGRAFVAGELFF
clone_size: -; d_call: TRBD1; cdr3_length: 16; j_call: TRBJ2-3; v_call: TRBV7-8; cdr3_nt: TGTGCCAGCAGCGGCGACAGGGCCACAAGCACAGATACGCAGTATTTT; cdr3_aa: CASSGDRATSTDTQYF
clone_size: -; d_call: TRBD2; cdr3_length: 14; j_call: TRBJ2-3; v_call: TRBV7-9; cdr3_nt: TGTGCCAGCAGCTCCGGACTAGCAACAGATACGCAGTATTTT; cdr3_aa: CASSSGLATDTQYF